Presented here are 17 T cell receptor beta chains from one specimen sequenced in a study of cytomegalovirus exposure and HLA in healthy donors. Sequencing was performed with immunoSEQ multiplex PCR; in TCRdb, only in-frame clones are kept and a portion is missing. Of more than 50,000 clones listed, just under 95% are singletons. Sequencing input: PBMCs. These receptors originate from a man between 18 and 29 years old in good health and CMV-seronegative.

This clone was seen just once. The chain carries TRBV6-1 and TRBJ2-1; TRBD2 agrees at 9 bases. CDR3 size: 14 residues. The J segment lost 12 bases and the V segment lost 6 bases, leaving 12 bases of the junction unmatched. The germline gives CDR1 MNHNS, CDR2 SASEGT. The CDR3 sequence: CASSPGLAGPWQFF. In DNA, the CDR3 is TGTGCCAGCAGCCCGGGACTAGCCGGCCCGTGGCAGTTCTTC.

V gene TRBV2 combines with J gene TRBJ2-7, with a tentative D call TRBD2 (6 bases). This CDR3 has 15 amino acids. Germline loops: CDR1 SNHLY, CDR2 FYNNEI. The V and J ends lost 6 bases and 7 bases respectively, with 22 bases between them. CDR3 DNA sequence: TGTGCCAGCAGCGGAGGGGCGGCTAGCGCTGATGAGCAGTACTTC. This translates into CASSGGAASADEQYF.

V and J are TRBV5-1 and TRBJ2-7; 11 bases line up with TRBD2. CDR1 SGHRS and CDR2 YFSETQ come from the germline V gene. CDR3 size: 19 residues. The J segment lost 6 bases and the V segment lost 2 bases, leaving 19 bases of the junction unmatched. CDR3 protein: CASSLRGASGRILSTEQYF. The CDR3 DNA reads TGCGCCAGCAGCTTAAGGGGGGCTAGCGGGAGGATTCTCTCGACCGAGCAGTACTTC.

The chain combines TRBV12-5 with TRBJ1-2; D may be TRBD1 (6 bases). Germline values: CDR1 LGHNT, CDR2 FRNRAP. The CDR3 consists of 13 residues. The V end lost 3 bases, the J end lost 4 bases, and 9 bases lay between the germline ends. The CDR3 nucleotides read TGTGCTAGTGGTTTAGGGACATCCTATGGCTACACCTTC. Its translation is CASGLGTSYGYTF.

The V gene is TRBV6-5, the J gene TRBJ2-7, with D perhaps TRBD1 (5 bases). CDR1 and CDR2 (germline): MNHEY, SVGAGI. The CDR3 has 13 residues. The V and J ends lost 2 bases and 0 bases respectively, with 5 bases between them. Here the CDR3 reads CASSYRGSYEQYF. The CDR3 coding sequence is TGTGCCAGCAGTTACAGGGGCTCCTACGAGCAGTACTTC.

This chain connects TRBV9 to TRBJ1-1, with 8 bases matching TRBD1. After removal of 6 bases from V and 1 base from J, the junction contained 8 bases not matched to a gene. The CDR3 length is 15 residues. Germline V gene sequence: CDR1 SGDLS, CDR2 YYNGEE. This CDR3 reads CASNSLGTGNTEAFF. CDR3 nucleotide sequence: TGTGCCAGCAACTCTCTAGGGACAGGGAACACTGAAGCTTTCTTT.

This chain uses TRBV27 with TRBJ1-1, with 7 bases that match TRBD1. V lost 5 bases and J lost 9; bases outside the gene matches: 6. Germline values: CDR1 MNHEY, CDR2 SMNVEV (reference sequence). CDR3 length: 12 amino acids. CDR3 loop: CASSPPQGKAFF. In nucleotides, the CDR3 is TGTGCCAGCAGTCCGCCACAGGGGAAAGCTTTCTTT.

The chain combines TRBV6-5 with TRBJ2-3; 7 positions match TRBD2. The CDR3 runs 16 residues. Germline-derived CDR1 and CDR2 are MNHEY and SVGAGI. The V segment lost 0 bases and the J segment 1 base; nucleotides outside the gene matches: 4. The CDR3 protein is CASSYSGGGGTDTQYF. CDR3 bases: TGTGCCAGCAGTTACTCGGGGGGAGGGGGCACAGATACGCAGTATTTT.

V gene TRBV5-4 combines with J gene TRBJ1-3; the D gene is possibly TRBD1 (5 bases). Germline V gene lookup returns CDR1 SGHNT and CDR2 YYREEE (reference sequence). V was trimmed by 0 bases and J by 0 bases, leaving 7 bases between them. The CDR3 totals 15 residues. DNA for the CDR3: TGTGCCAGCAGCTTGGTAGGGGACTCTGGAAACACCATATATTTT. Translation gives CASSLVGDSGNTIYF.

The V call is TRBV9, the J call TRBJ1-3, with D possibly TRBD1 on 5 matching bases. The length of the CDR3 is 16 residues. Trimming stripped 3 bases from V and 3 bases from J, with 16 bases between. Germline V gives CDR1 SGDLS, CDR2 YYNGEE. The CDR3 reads CASSAGVQSNGNTIYF. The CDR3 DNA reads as TGTGCCAGCAGCGCGGGGGTCCAATCCAATGGAAACACCATATATTTT.

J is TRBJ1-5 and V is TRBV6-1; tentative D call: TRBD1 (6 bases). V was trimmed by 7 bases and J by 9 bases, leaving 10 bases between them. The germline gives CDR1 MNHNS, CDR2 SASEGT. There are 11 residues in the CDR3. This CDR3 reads CASNLQGPQHF. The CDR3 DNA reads TGTGCCAGCAATTTACAGGGGCCCCAGCATTTT.

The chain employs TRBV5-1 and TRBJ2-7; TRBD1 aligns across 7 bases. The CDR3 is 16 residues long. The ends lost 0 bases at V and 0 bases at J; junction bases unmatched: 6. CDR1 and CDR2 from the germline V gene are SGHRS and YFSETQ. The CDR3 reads CASSLGGTVNSYEQYF. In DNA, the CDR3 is TGCGCCAGCAGCTTGGGAGGGACAGTAAACTCCTACGAGCAGTACTTC.

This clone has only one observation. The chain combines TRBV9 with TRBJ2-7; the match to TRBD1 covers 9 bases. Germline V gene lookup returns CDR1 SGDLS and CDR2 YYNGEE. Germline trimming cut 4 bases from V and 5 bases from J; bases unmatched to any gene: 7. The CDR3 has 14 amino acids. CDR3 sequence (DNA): TGTGCCAGCAGCTCACCGGGACAGGGAGACGAGCAGTACTTC. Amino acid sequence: CASSSPGQGDEQYF.

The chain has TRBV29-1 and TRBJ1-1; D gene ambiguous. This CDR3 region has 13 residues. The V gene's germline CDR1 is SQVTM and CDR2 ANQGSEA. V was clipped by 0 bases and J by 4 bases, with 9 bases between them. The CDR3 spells CSVEEVRLTEAFF. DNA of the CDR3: TGCAGCGTTGAAGAAGTCAGGCTCACTGAAGCTTTCTTT.

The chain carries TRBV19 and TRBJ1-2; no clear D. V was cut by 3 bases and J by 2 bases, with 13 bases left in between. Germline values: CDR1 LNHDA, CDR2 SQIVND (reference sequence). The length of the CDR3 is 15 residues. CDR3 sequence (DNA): TGTGCCAGTAGTATGTTGTTGGGGAGGAACTATGGCTACACCTTC. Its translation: CASSMLLGRNYGYTF.

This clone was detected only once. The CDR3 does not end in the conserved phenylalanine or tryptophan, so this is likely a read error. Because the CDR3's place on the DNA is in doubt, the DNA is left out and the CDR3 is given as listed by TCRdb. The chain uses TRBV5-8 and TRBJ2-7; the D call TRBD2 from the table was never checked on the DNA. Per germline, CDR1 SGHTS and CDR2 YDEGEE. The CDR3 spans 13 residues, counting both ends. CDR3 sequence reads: CASSFDRAHRDRI.

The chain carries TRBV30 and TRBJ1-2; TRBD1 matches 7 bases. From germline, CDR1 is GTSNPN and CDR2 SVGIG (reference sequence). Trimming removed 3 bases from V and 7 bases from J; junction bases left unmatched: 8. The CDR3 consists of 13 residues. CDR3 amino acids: CAWRATGDPGYTF. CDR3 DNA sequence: TGTGCCTGGAGGGCCACAGGGGATCCTGGCTACACCTTC.